This TCR beta chain is from a study of vaccination and CD4 T cells after COVID-19 (dated 2022 in TCRdb). General notes on the study: Every convalescent patient had a positive nasal swab PCR test for SARS-CoV-2, with mild disease in about nine patients and severe disease in one. In the convalescent cohort there were six males and four females, among whom were two Hispanic individuals, seven Caucasians, two Asians and one multiracial person. Two doses of either the Pfizer-BioNTech BNT162b2 vaccine (n=8) or the Moderna mRNA-1273 vaccine (n=2) were administered to participants. Post-COVID blood samples were collected from convalescent patients a median of around 96 days after diagnosis, with a range of roughly 30 to 161 days. Post-vaccine blood samples were collected a median of approximately 77 days after the second vaccine dose, ranging from about 12 to 241 days. Overlapping spike peptide pools from SARS-CoV-2 and from the common cold coronaviruses HCoV-NL63, HCoV-OC43 and HCoV-229E were used as culture stimuli. Control cultures used a CEFX viral epitope pool as positive control, an HIV-1 Nef peptide pool as negative control, or no peptide. In fewer than 12 COVID-19 convalescent patients and a few infection-naive healthy vaccine recipients, researchers compared the spike-specific CD4+ TCR repertoire from before mRNA vaccination with the repertoire from after.

With respect to this clonotype: Its specific antigen is unknown. Nothing much larger sits one base from this clone, and base qualities are not available.

Library method: PCR. DNA from cultured CD4+ T cells underwent TCR sequencing with the Oncomine TCR Beta short-read assay at the Johns Hopkins FTIC core. The QIAamp micro DNA kit was used to extract genomic DNA from the cultured CD4+ T cells. The Oncomine TCR Beta libraries from cultured CD4+ T cells were pooled using unique dual indexes and then sequenced on an Illumina iSeq 100. Per the original workflow: Non-productive sequences were removed, and CDR3s that did not start with C, did not end with F or W, or were shorter than 7 amino acids were discarded. Antigen-specific clonotypes were identified with the MANAFEST web application by comparing peptide-stimulated wells with reference and other culture wells. For a clone to be called positive, the clone needed an FDR below 0.05, an odds ratio above 5, and a productive frequency above 0.1% in at least two of three replicate wells. A clonotype counted as cross-reactive if it showed significant expansion both in the SARS-CoV-2 spike wells and in at least one common cold coronavirus spike condition. Using R version 3.6.1, CDR3 homology was evaluated through Levenshtein distances (stringdist) along with unrooted phylogenetic trees (ape). TCRdb applied fastp at Q25 and MiXCR to the public reads, then kept only in-frame beta chains. Entries are consolidated by CDR3 protein sequence, retaining the most common genes and DNA. For this entry, the V and J calls and clone size follow TCRdb and not the study's own pipeline. The sample data list around 20,000 distinct CDR3 sequences, and approximately 50% of these were observed just once. About 7% of the sample comes from the top ten.

Findings and caveats that apply to the study as a whole: Relatively few convalescent patients were included in the study, and early timepoints after natural infection were not analyzed. Although the median number of SARS-CoV-2-reactive clonotypes went up from approximately 20 after infection to 35 to 40 after vaccination, the increase was not significant. In convalescent patients, a median 86.3% of post-vaccine SARS-CoV-2-reactive clones were detected only after vaccination, suggesting vaccine-specific priming. Of the vaccine-specific clones in convalescent patients, 304 of 307, or nearly all, reacted only to SARS-CoV-2 spike and did not cross-react with common cold coronaviruses.

The treatment or condition label corresponds to: approximately 10-day PBMC culture with coronavirus spike peptide pools or control peptides (ViraFEST assay). The ViraFEST assay, used in the study, expanded antigen-specific T cells with peptide pools and then identified the expanded clonotypes through TCR sequencing. The convalescent patients' positive SARS-CoV-2 PCR tests fell between March and December 2020, which was before the Alpha, Beta and Delta variants emerged in the United States. PBMCs were cultured at roughly 2 million per well in IMDM supplemented with approximately 5.3% human AB serum and 8.5 to 10 IU/ml IL-2, with around 10 ug/ml peptide pools added. Half of the culture medium was replaced with fresh IL-2-containing medium on days 3 and 7. After 10 days of culture, CD4+ T cells were isolated by negative selection with the EasySep CD4+ T cell isolation kit. Ficoll-Paque Plus gradient centrifugation was used to isolate PBMCs from whole blood, and the isolated PBMCs were then either used fresh or cryopreserved at -140C. Culture conditions were generally each tested in triplicate wells.

V gives up 6 bases and J gives up 5 bases, and the segment between their germline ends measures 20 bases. Based on the germline V gene (reference sequence), the CDR1 and CDR2 sequences are DFQATT and SNEGSKA. The CDR3 contains 15 residues, cysteine and phenylalanine counted. Of the read, only the CDR3 DNA is kept; its 45 bases are in frame from base 1. The chain employs TRBV20-1 and TRBJ1-5; no confident D gene assignment can be made. Sequenced material: CD4+ T cells from blood, cultured in vitro, taken before SARS-CoV-2 vaccination. This receptor was obtained from a human donor who had recovered from COVID-19. Here is the DNA: TGCAGTGCGGACCCTCGGACGTCTCGGGATCAGCCCCAGCATTTT. Its product reads: CSADPRTSRDQPQHF.